The clone carrying this T cell receptor beta chain was found once. Authors' analysis steps: Scientists estimated how many nucleated cells there were by amplifying reference gene primers. Clones were sequenced by immunoSEQ multiplex PCR, and TCRdb holds only the in-frame ones, with some missing. The V and J calls and clone size are taken from that table; D and trimming were inferred from the DNA. Among 88,000 or so clones listed, around nine tenths were seen once. The sample originates from a study of blood T cell repertoires in COVID-19. Study as a whole: Spain, Italy and the United States supplied samples that represented acute and convalescent COVID-19. Nucleic acid was either cDNA or gDNA, and it came from T cells, B-cell-depleted T cells, or PBMCs.

CDR3 length: 12 residues. CDR1 is LNHDA, CDR2 SQIVND, per germline (reference sequence). V was cut by 4 bases and J by 3 bases, with 7 bases left in between. This TCR derives from a man aged 60-69 years with acute or convalescent COVID-19. The sequencing sample was made of peripheral blood. The rearrangement links TRBV19 to TRBJ2-7, with a tentative D call TRBD2 (6 bases). The CDR3 here is CASSRRDYEQYF. DNA of the CDR3: TGTGCCAGTAGTAGGCGGGACTACGAGCAGTACTTC.